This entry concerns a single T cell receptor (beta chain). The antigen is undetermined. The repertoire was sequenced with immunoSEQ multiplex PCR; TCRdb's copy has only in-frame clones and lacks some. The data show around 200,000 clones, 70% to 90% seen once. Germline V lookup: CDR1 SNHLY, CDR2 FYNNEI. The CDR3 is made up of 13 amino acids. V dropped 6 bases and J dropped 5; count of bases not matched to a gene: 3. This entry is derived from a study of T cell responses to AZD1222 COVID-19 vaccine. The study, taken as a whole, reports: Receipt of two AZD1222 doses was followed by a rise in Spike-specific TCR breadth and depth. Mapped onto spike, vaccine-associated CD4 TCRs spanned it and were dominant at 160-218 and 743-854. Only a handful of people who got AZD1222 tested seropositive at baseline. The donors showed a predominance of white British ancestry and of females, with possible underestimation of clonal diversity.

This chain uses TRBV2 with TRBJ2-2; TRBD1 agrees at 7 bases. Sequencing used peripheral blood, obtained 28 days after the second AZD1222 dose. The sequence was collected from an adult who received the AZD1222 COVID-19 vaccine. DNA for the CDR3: TGTGCCAGCAGAGAACAGGGGACCGGGGAGCTGTTTTTT. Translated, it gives CASREQGTGELFF.